This T cell receptor beta chain comes out of a study of blood T cell repertoires in COVID-19. Study-level background: Samples representing acute and convalescent COVID-19 were sourced from the United States, Italy and Spain. In each case, the material was cDNA or gDNA derived from T cells, B-cell-depleted T cells, or PBMCs.

The CDR3 consists of 15 residues. Trimming pared 1 base from V and 3 bases from J, leaving 12 bases between. Germline CDR1 and CDR2: MNHEY and SVGAGI. As handled by the study authors: Counts of nucleated cells, estimated from reference gene primer amplification, were obtained. The data were produced by immunoSEQ multiplex PCR, yet TCRdb's version contains in-frame clones alone and is incomplete. D and trimming come from the DNA, and the V and J calls and clone size come from that table. The table shows about 180,000 clones, with 80% to 90% occurring only once. Enrolled during active infection, Seattle patients were then followed longitudinally.

The clonotype was recovered from a woman in her seventies with COVID-19, enrolled during active disease. The chain couples TRBV6-5 to TRBJ1-2; D may be TRBD1 (5 bases). Specimen: peripheral blood. The DNA of the CDR3 is TGTGCCAGCAGTTACTTGCGGGGGGTGGACTATGGCTACACCTTC. This encodes CASSYLRGVDYGYTF.